This TCR beta chain was captured in a study of naive and memory T cell subsets. Regarding the study as a whole: More TCRs at tuberculin sites were read as hypersensitivity T cell infiltration.

The treatment: skin biopsy from PPD injection site in Mantoux-positive individual. A UMI-containing oligonucleotide was joined by 3' ligation to the TCR cDNA template. Tuberculin skin test biopsies were taken where PPD was injected in Mantoux-positive people. Reverse transcription used DNase-treated unsorted total RNA, aiming for about 1 to 1000 ng. This clonotype was counted at least ten times. The target antigen is unknown. V lost 3 bases, J lost 1 base, and 6 bases lay in between. The CDR3 runs to 13 residues. CDR1 SQVTM and CDR2 ANQGSEA come from the germline V gene. The SP2 primer and nested alpha and beta constant region primers amplified ligated cDNA in four rounds. TCRdb recomputed calls from the UMI-ligation and nested PCR reads with MiXCR, one row per CDR3 protein. The sample records some 40,000 distinct CDR3 sequences, around 10% being singletons.

The sample consisted of skin, taken from a tuberculin skin test site. The chain couples TRBV29-1 to TRBJ2-2; no reliable D call. The source of this sequence is an adult in good health. The CDR3 loop reads CSVEAQNTGELFF. In DNA form, the CDR3 reads TGCAGCGTTGAGGCTCAGAACACCGGGGAGCTGTTTTTT.